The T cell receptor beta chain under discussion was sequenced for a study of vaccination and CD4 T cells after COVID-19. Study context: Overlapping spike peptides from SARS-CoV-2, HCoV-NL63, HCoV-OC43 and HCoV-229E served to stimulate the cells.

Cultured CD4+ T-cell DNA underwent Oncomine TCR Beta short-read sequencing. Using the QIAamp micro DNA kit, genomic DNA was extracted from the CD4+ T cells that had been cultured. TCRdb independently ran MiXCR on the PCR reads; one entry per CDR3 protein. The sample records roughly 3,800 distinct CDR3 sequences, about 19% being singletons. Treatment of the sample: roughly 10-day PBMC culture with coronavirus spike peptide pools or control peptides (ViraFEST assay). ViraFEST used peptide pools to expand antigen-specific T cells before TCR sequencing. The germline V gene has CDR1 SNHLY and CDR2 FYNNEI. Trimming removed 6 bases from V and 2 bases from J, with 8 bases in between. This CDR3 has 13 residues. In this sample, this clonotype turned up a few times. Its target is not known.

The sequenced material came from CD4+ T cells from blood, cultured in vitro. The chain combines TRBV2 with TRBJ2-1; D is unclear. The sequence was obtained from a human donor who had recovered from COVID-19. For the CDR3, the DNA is TGTGCCAGCAGGAGTAGGACCTACAATGAGCAGTTCTTC. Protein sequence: CASRSRTYNEQFF. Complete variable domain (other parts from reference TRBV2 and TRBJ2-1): EPEVTQTPSHQVTQMGQEVILRCVPISNHLYFYWYRQILGQKVEFLVSFYNNEISEKSEIFDDQFSVERPDGSNFTLKIRSTKLEDSAMYFCASRSRTYNEQFFGPGTRLTVL.